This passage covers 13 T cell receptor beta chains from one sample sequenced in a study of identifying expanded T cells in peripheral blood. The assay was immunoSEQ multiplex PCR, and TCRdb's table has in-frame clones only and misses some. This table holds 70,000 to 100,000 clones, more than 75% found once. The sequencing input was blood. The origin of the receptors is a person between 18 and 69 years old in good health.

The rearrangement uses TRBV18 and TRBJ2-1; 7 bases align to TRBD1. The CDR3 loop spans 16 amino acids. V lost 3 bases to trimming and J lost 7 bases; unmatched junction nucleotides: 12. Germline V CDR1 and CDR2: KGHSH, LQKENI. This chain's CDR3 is CASSPRRETGLNEQFF. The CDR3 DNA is TGTGCCAGCTCACCGCGTAGGGAGACAGGGTTGAATGAGCAGTTCTTC. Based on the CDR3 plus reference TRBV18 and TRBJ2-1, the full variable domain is NAGVMQNPRHLVRRRGQEARLRCSPMKGHSHVYWYRQLPEEGLKFMVYLQKENIIDESGMPKERFSAEFPKEGPSILRIQQVVRGDSAAYFCASSPRRETGLNEQFFGPGTRLTVL.

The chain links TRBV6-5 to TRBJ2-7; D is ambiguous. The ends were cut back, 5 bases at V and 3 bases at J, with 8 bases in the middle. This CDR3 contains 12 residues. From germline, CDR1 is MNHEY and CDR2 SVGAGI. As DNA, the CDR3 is TGTGCCAGCAGTCCCGCCGGCTACGAGCAGTACTTC. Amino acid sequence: CASSPAGYEQYF.

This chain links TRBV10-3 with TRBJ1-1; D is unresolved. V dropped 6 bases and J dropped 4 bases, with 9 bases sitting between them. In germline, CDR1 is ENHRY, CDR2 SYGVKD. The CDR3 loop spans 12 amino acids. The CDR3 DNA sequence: TGTGCCATCAGGCAGGATGGCACTGAAGCTTTCTTT. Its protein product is CAIRQDGTEAFF.

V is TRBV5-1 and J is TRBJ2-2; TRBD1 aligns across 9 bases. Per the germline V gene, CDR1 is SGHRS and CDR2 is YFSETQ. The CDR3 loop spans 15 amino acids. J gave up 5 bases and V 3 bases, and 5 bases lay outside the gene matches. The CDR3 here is CASSSLGQGTGELFF. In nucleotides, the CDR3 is TGCGCCAGCAGCTCGCTCGGACAGGGGACCGGGGAGCTGTTTTTT. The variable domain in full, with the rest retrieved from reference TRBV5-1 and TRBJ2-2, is KAGVTQTPRYLIKTRGQQVTLSCSPISGHRSVSWYQQTPGQGLQFLFEYFSETQRNKGNFPGRFSGRQFSNSRSEMNVSTLELGDSALYLCASSSLGQGTGELFFGEGSRLTVL.

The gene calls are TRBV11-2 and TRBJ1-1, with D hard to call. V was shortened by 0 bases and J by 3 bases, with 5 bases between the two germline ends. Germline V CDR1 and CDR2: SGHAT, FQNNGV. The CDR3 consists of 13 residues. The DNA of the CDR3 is TGTGCCAGCAGCTTAGATTTGTACACTGAAGCTTTCTTT. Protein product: CASSLDLYTEAFF.

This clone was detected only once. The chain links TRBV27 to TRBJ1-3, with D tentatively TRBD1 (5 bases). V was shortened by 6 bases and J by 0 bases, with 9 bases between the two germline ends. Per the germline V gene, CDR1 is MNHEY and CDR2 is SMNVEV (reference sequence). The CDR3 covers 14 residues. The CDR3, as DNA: TGTGCCAGCAGCGACAGAAGCTCTGGAAACACCATATATTTT. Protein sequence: CASSDRSSGNTIYF.

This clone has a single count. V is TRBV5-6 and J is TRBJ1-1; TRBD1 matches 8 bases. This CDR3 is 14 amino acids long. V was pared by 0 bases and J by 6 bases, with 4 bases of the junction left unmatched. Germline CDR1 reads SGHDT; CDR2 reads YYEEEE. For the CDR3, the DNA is TGTGCCAGCAGCTTGGGGGACAGGCGGCCTGAAGCTTTCTTT. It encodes CASSLGDRRPEAFF.

CDR3 amino acids: CASSPKRGQHNSPLHF. The CDR3 DNA sequence: TGTGCCAGCTCACCCAAAAGGGGACAGCATAATTCACCCCTCCACTTT. V usage is TRBV18 and J usage is TRBJ1-6, with 7 bases fitting TRBD1. The CDR3 sequence is 16 residues long. With V trimmed by 3 bases and J by 5 bases, 7 bases remained unmatched. Germline V gene lookup returns CDR1 KGHSH and CDR2 LQKENI. Combining the CDR3 with reference TRBV18 and TRBJ1-6 gives the whole variable domain NAGVMQNPRHLVRRRGQEARLRCSPMKGHSHVYWYRQLPEEGLKFMVYLQKENIIDESGMPKERFSAEFPKEGPSILRIQQVVRGDSAAYFCASSPKRGQHNSPLHFGNGTRLTVT.

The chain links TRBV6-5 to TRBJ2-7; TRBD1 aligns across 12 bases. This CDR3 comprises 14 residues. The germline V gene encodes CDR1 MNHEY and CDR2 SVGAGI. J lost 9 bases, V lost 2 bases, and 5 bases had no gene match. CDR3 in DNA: TGTGCCAGCAGTTACCGGGACAGGGGGCATAGGCAGTACTTC. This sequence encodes CASSYRDRGHRQYF.

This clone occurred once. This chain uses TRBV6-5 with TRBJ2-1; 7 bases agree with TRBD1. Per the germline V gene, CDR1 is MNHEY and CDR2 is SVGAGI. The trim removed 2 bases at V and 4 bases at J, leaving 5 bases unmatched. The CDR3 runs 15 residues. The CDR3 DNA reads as TGTGCCAGCAGTTACGGACAGGCGAATTACAATGAGCAGTTCTTC. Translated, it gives CASSYGQANYNEQFF.

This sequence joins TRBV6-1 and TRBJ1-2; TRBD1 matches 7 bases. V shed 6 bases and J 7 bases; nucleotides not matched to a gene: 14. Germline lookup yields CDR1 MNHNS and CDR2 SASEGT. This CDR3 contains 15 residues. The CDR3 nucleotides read TGTGCCAGCAGGCCCGGGACAGCGGGGGTTGGTGGCTACACCTTC. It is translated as CASRPGTAGVGGYTF.

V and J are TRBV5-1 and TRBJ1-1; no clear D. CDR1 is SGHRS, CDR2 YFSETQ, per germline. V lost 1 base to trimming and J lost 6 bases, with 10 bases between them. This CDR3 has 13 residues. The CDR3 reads CASSLLGLAEAFF. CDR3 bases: TGCGCCAGCAGCTTGCTGGGTTTAGCTGAAGCTTTCTTT.

The CDR3 nucleotides read TGTGCCAGCACATATAAAGATACGCAGTATTTT. This translates into CASTYKDTQYF. This rearrangement joins TRBV6-6 to TRBJ2-3; D not certain. This CDR3 contains 11 residues. Deletions cut 7 bases from V and 5 bases from J, with 7 bases between. CDR1 is MNHNY and CDR2 is SVGAGI in the germline V gene (reference sequence).